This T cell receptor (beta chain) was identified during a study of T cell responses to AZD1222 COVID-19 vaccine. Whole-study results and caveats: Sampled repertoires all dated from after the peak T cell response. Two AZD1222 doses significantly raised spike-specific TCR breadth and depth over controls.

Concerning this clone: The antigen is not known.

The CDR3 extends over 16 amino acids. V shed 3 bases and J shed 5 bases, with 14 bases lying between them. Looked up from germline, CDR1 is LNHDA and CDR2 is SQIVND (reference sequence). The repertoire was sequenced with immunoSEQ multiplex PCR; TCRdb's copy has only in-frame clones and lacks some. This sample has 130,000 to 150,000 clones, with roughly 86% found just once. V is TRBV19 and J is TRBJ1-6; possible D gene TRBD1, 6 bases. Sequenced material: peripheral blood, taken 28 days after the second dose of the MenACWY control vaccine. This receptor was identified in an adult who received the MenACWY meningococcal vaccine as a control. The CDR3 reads CASSISPTGDNSPLHF. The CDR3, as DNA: TGTGCCAGTAGTATTTCACCGACAGGTGATAATTCACCCCTCCACTTT.